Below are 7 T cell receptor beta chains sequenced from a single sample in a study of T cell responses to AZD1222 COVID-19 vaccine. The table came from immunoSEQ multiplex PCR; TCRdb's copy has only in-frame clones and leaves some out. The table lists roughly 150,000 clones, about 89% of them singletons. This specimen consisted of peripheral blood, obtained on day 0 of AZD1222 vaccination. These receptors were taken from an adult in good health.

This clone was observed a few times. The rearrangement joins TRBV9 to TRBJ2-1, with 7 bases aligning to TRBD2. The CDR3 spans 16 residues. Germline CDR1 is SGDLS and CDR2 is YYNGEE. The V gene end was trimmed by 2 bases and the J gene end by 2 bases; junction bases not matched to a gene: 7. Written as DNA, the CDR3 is TGTGCCAGCAGCGTGGGAGGGTTCGGAACCTACAATGAGCAGTTCTTC. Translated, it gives CASSVGGFGTYNEQFF.

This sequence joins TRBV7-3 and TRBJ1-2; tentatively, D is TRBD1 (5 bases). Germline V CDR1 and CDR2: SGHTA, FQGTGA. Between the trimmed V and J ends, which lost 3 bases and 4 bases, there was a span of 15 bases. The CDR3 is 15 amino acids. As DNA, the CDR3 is TGTGCCAGCAGCTTGACAGCGACGGGCGGCTATGGCTACACCTTC. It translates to CASSLTATGGYGYTF.

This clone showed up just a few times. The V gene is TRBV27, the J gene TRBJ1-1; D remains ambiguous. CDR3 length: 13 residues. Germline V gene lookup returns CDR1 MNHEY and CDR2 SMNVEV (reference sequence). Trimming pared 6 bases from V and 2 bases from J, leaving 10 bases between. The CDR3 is CASSLQSNTEAFF. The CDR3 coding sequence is TGTGCCAGCAGCCTACAGAGTAACACTGAAGCTTTCTTT.

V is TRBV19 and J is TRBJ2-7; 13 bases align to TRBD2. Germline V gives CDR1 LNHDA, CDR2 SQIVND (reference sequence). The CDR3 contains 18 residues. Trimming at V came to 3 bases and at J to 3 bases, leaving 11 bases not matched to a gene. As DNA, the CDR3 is TGTGCCAGTAGTATGGACATAATGGGACTAGCGGGAATCTACGAGCAGTACTTC. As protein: CASSMDIMGLAGIYEQYF.

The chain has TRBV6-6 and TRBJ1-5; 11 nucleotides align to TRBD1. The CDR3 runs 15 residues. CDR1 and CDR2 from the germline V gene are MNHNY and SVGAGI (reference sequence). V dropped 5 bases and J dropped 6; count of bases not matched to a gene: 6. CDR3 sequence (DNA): TGTGCCAGCAGTCAATTAGGACAGGGGGCTCAGCCCCAGCATTTT. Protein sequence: CASSQLGQGAQPQHF.

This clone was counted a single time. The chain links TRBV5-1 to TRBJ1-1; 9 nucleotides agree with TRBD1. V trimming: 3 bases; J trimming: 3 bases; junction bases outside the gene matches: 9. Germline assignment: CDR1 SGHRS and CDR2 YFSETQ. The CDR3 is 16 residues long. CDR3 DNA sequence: TGCGCCAGCAGCTCGACGTCCGGGACAGGGTACACTGAAGCTTTCTTT. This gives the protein CASSSTSGTGYTEAFF.

This CDR3 reads CASSPAGVHRNEQFF. In nucleotides, the CDR3 is TGTGCCAGCTCACCCGCGGGAGTGCATCGCAATGAGCAGTTCTTC. V is TRBV18 and J is TRBJ2-1; 7 positions agree with TRBD2. The V gene's germline CDR1 is KGHSH and CDR2 LQKENI. The CDR3 length is 15 residues. Trimming cost V 3 bases and J 6 bases; bases outside gene matches: 8.